This T cell receptor beta chain was profiled in a study of T cell responses to AZD1222 COVID-19 vaccine (dated by TCRdb to about 2021). About the investigation overall: AZD1222 recipients with second doses at about 4 weeks or about 12 weeks were pooled, because spike-specific TCR depth and breadth did not differ between schedules. A total of 230 to 250 trial participants underwent TCR sequencing, of whom under 220 had received two doses of AZD1222 and around 26 had received two doses of the MenACWY control vaccine. Enrollment into the trials was organized by age into subgroups of 18-55, 56-69 and 70-plus years, and those subgroups contained roughly 150, 30 and 60 TCR-sequenced participants, respectively.

The CDR3 regions of human TCRbeta chains were analyzed by immunosequencing. Processing in the source paper ran as follows. TCRs in the repertoires were compared against a reference library of SARS-CoV-2-specific TCRs that had been generated with the MIRA antigen-specificity platform. Breadth was defined as the fraction of unique TCRs that were SARS-CoV-2-associated, and depth was defined as the fraction of total T cells that were SARS-CoV-2-associated. Each spike-specific TCR was assigned to its reactive spike region and to a CD4 or CD8 class using the MIRA data. Log10-transformed breadth and depth values were compared by one-way ANOVA with Sidak's multiple comparisons tests. TCRdb retrieved this table from immuneACCESS and kept in-frame rearrangements only. Not all clones are present; in checked studies, unresolved V genes account for under half, and no reason is known for the remainder. The V and J calls and clone size are taken from that table; D and trimming were inferred from the DNA. The sample table contains 130,000 to 150,000 clones; only one count was recorded for about 93% of them. The ten largest clones add up to 1.5% to 2% of the sample.

Trimming costs V 1 base and J 8 bases, and their ends lie 12 bases apart. The CDR3 sequence holds 14 residues, the cysteine and phenylalanine included. The DNA shown is the 42-base CDR3, in frame from base 1. Sequences MGHRA (CDR1) and YSYEKL (CDR2) are obtained from the germline V gene. General study outcomes and caveats: Only five to seven AZD1222 recipients were SARS-CoV-2 seropositive at baseline, limiting conclusions about previously exposed vaccinees. Because no samples from the day 14 peak response were available, repertoires could be characterized only after the peak T cell response. The whole spike protein was spanned by vaccine-associated CD4 TCRs, and dominant responses were seen in regions 160-218 and 743-854. The 56-69-year group was small, and its depth increase did not reach significance, likely because of low power. Participants were mostly white British and included more females than males, and it was suggested by the authors that clonal diversity may have been underestimated. Reportedly, almost half of the unique spike-specific TCRs recognized epitopes lying outside the regions that are mutated in the B.1.351 and B.1.1.7 variants. After two AZD1222 doses, both the breadth and the depth of spike-specific TCRs were significantly higher than at day 0 and than in MenACWY recipients.

In light of the paper, this sample's time point label describes: baseline before first vaccination. Samples from vaccinated people were obtained from the UK trials COV001 and COV002, which included a single-blind randomized controlled phase 2/3 trial of AZD1222 (ChAdOx1 nCoV-19) in healthy adults. For TCRbeta chain sequencing, PBMC samples from trial participants were taken at day 0 and at day 28 after the second dose. With regard to this clone: The antigen it recognizes is unknown. No quality values exist for individual bases; no much larger clone is one base distant.

The chain couples TRBV4-1 to TRBJ2-4; 5 matching bases give a weak D call of TRBD2. The origin of this receptor is an adult in good health. The input for sequencing was peripheral blood, taken on day 0 of AZD1222 vaccination. The DNA reads as follows: TGCGCCAGCAGCCAAGGGGGTCGGGGAGACATTCAGTACTTC. This encodes CASSQGGRGDIQYF.